This record looks at one T cell receptor (beta chain) sequence and its context. Cohorts were based on clinical histories the participants reported. These data belong to a study of blood T cell repertoires in COVID-19. Assay used: immunoSEQ multiplex PCR; TCRdb lists only in-frame clones, some missing. Of approximately 200,000 clones in the sample, about four fifths were seen once. Sequenced: PBMCs or T cells enriched from blood (not recorded which). The clonotype was recovered from a woman aged 40-49 years with acute COVID-19.

CDR3 in amino acids: CASSQDLTGKEQYF. CDR3 sequence (DNA): TGTGCCAGCAGCCAAGATTTGACAGGGAAAGAGCAGTACTTC. This chain uses TRBV3-1 (or the pseudogene TRBV3-2) with TRBJ2-7, with TRBD1 identical over 7 bases. The germline CDR1 and CDR2 sequences are LGHDT and YNNKEL (reference sequence). The CDR3 is 14 amino acids. Trimming removed 0 bases from V and 7 bases from J; junction bases left unmatched: 6.